The 20 T cell receptor beta chains presented below share a single source sample, sequenced in a study of CD8 T cells in ankylosing spondylitis. One entry per CDR3 protein results from TCRdb running MiXCR on the 5' RACE reads. The sample lists about 360,000 distinct CDR3 sequences; around 20% were seen once. The specimen sequenced was blood, either unsorted or a sorted T cell fraction (not recorded which). These receptors were obtained from a male donor with ankylosing spondylitis or in good health (not recorded which).

V and J are TRBV7-8 and TRBJ2-5, with TRBD2 matching over 8 bases. Germline V lookup: CDR1 SGHVS, CDR2 FQNEAQ. With V trimmed by 2 bases and J by 1 base, 6 bases remained unmatched. The CDR3 is 16 residues long. The CDR3 reads CASSLWAGGLQETQYF. DNA of the CDR3: TGTGCCAGCAGCTTATGGGCGGGGGGCCTCCAAGAGACCCAGTACTTC.

The chain carries TRBV20-1 and TRBJ2-3; the D gene is possibly TRBD2 (6 bases). CDR1 and CDR2 (germline): DFQATT, SNEGSKA (reference sequence). Trimming removed 1 base at V and 1 base at J, with 15 bases between. The CDR3 is made up of 16 amino acids. The CDR3 here is CSARAVEGRGTDTQYF. In DNA, the CDR3 is TGCAGTGCTAGAGCAGTGGAGGGACGGGGCACAGATACGCAGTATTTT.

This clonotype was seen more than once but under ten times. The chain has TRBV27 and TRBJ2-6; TRBD1 matches at 7 bases. The CDR3 consists of 18 residues. Germline CDR1 MNHEY, CDR2 SMNVEV (reference sequence). J was trimmed by 4 bases and V by 3 bases; bases with no gene match: 12. Here the CDR3 DNA reads TGTGCCAGCAGTTTCACCGGGACAGTCTTGGCGGGGGCCAACGTCCTGACTTTC. It encodes CASSFTGTVLAGANVLTF.

This chain uses TRBV15 with TRBJ2-7; the D gene is possibly TRBD1 (6 bases). With 5 bases removed from V and 4 bases from J, the gap between germline ends came to 15 bases. Per the germline V gene, CDR1 is LNHNV and CDR2 is YYDKDF (reference sequence). The CDR3 is 14 residues long. The CDR3: CATSAGIGGYEQYF. The CDR3 nucleotides are TGTGCCACCAGCGCCGGGATAGGGGGTTACGAGCAGTACTTC. Full variable domain (outside the CDR3, taken from reference TRBV15 and TRBJ2-7): DAMVIQNPRYQVTQFGKPVTLSCSQTLNHNVMYWYQQKSSQAPKLLFHYYDKDFNNEADTPDNFQSRRPNTSFCFLDIRSPGLGDTAMYLCATSAGIGGYEQYFGPGTRLTVT.

This clonotype was picked up a small number of times. The chain couples TRBV5-1 to TRBJ2-7; D is perhaps TRBD1 or TRBD2 (6 bases each). The V end lost 0 bases, the J end lost 0 bases, and 16 bases lay between the germline ends. CDR3 length equals 17 residues. Per germline, CDR1 SGHRS and CDR2 YFSETQ. CDR3 bases: TGCGCCAGCAGCTTGGAGGCGGGACACCAATTCTCCTACGAGCAGTACTTC. Encoded protein: CASSLEAGHQFSYEQYF. Combining the CDR3 with reference TRBV5-1 and TRBJ2-7 gives the whole variable domain KAGVTQTPRYLIKTRGQQVTLSCSPISGHRSVSWYQQTPGQGLQFLFEYFSETQRNKGNFPGRFSGRQFSNSRSEMNVSTLELGDSALYLCASSLEAGHQFSYEQYFGPGTRLTVT.

The chain is built from TRBV6-5 and TRBJ2-3; D gene unclear. This CDR3 is built from 15 residues. V shed 2 bases and J shed 6 bases, with 15 bases lying between them. From germline, CDR1 is MNHEY and CDR2 SVGAGI. The CDR3 reads CASSYGSVLGDTQYF. Here the CDR3 DNA reads TGTGCCAGCAGTTACGGGTCCGTCCTTGGGGATACGCAGTATTTT.

This rearrangement joins TRBV20-1 to TRBJ1-2; tentatively, D is TRBD1 (6 bases). Germline assignment: CDR1 DFQATT and CDR2 SNEGSKA (reference sequence). V gave up 5 bases and J gave up 6 bases, with 13 bases separating them. This CDR3 contains 12 residues. The CDR3 loop reads CSADWGADGYTF. The DNA of the CDR3 is TGCAGTGCTGACTGGGGGGCGGATGGCTACACCTTC.

V usage is TRBV5-6 and J usage is TRBJ2-5, with D possibly being TRBD1 or TRBD2 (5 bases each). This CDR3 has 14 residues. V lost 6 bases and J 4 bases, leaving 16 bases between the germline ends. The germline gives CDR1 SGHDT, CDR2 YYEEEE. The CDR3 nucleotides are TGTGCCAGCACCCCCTCGGGGACGGGAGAGACCCAGTACTTC. Translation gives CASTPSGTGETQYF. Together with reference TRBV5-6 and TRBJ2-5, the CDR3 gives the full variable domain: DAGVTQSPTHLIKTRGQQVTLRCSPKSGHDTVSWYQQALGQGPQFIFQYYEEEERQRGNFPDRFSGHQFPNYSSELNVNALLLGDSALYLCASTPSGTGETQYFGPGTRLLVL.

This clonotype appeared a few times. This chain uses TRBV29-1 with TRBJ2-1; perhaps TRBD1 as D (6 bases). The CDR3 length is 12 residues. V lost 7 bases and J lost 9, with 16 bases in between. Germline CDR1 is SQVTM and CDR2 is ANQGSEA. CDR3 loop: CSAGQSGFEQFF. In DNA form, the CDR3 reads TGCAGCGCGGGACAATCGGGTTTTGAGCAGTTCTTC.

The V call is TRBV7-9, the J call TRBJ2-3, with TRBD2 matching over 12 bases. The V gene end was trimmed by 4 bases and the J gene end by 4 bases; junction bases not matched to a gene: 6. Germline V gene sequence: CDR1 SEHNR, CDR2 FQNEAQ (reference sequence). The CDR3 contains 16 residues. The CDR3: CASSSWTSGAPDTQYF. In DNA, the CDR3 is TGTGCCAGCAGCTCATGGACTAGCGGGGCCCCAGATACGCAGTATTTT. The full variable domain, rest sourced from reference TRBV7-9 and TRBJ2-3, is DTGVSQNPRHKITKRGQNVTFRCDPISEHNRLYWYRQTLGQGPEFLTYFQNEAQLEKSRLLSDRFSAERPKGSFSTLEIQRTEQGDSAMYLCASSSWTSGAPDTQYFGPGTRLTVL.

This clonotype was counted only a few times. The chain carries TRBV10-3 and TRBJ2-7; TRBD2 matches 14 bases. CDR1 is ENHRY and CDR2 is SYGVKD in the germline V gene. The CDR3 consists of 16 residues. Trimming at V came to 10 bases and at J to 7 bases, leaving 15 bases not matched to a gene. The CDR3 DNA sequence: TGTGCCACCGGGGCGGTAGGGACTAGCGGGGGAGAGGAGCAGTACTTC. This codes for CATGAVGTSGGEEQYF.

V gene TRBV9 combines with J gene TRBJ2-1; D not resolved. V was clipped by 4 bases and J by 9 bases, with 14 bases between them. The CDR3 covers 13 residues. CDR1 and CDR2 from the germline V gene are SGDLS and YYNGEE. Here the CDR3 reads CASSQTEGREQFF. Written as DNA, the CDR3 is TGTGCCAGCAGCCAGACGGAAGGGCGTGAGCAGTTCTTC.

This clonotype was detected a few times. The chain recombines TRBV12-3 or TRBV12-4 with TRBJ2-7, with a tentative D call TRBD1 (5 bases). The CDR3 is 15 amino acids. The V gene lost 6 bases and the J gene lost 4 bases, with 19 bases spanning the gap. The CDR3 nucleotides are TGTGCCAGCAGGCCAGGGAACCTTCATCAATACGAGCAGTACTTC. Its translation is CASRPGNLHQYEQYF.

The chain couples TRBV4-2 to TRBJ2-3, with 10 nucleotides matching TRBD2. V dropped 1 base and J dropped 2; count of bases not matched to a gene: 3. This CDR3 is built from 16 residues. CDR1 is LGHNA, CDR2 YNFKEQ, per germline. The CDR3 nucleotides are TGTGCCAGCAGCCAAGGTAGCGGGGGGTACACAGATACGCAGTATTTT. Translation gives CASSQGSGGYTDTQYF.

The chain employs TRBV24-1 and TRBJ2-1; the match to TRBD2 covers 12 bases. The CDR3 totals 16 residues. The germline CDR1 and CDR2 sequences are KGHDR and SFDVKD. The J segment lost 7 bases and the V segment lost 4 bases, leaving 7 bases of the junction unmatched. The CDR3 loop reads CATSDIGTSGRNEQFF. In nucleotides, the CDR3 is TGTGCCACCAGTGACATAGGGACTAGCGGGCGGAATGAGCAGTTCTTC.

This clonotype was seen more than once but under ten times. This chain joins TRBV9 and TRBJ2-5; the D call may be TRBD1 or TRBD2 (6 bases each). The germline V gene encodes CDR1 SGDLS and CDR2 YYNGEE. Between the trimmed V and J ends, which lost 0 bases and 0 bases, there was a span of 9 bases. The CDR3 spans 15 residues. CDR3 region: CASSVGGDNQETQYF. As DNA, the CDR3 is TGTGCCAGCAGCGTAGGGGGGGACAACCAAGAGACCCAGTACTTC.

This clonotype has only a few counts. The chain has TRBV4-1 and TRBJ1-1; weak D call: TRBD1 (5 bases). The CDR3 has 15 amino acids. The V end lost 3 bases, the J end lost 1 base, and 12 bases lay between the germline ends. CDR1 is MGHRA, CDR2 YSYEKL, per germline. CDR3 nucleotides: TGCGCCAGCAGCCATACCACCGGACAGAACACTGAAGCTTTCTTT. Translation gives CASSHTTGQNTEAFF.

The sample holds a few counts of this clonotype. This chain links TRBV7-9 with TRBJ2-1; D tentatively fits TRBD1 or TRBD2 (5 bases each). This CDR3 has 17 residues. CDR1 and CDR2 from the germline V gene are SEHNR and FQNEAQ (reference sequence). V lost 0 bases and J lost 0, with 12 bases in between. The CDR3 nucleotides read TGTGCCAGCAGCTTAGCGGGGACGCACAGCTCCTACAATGAGCAGTTCTTC. The encoded protein is CASSLAGTHSSYNEQFF. Full variable domain (missing parts from reference TRBV7-9 and TRBJ2-1): DTGVSQNPRHKITKRGQNVTFRCDPISEHNRLYWYRQTLGQGPEFLTYFQNEAQLEKSRLLSDRFSAERPKGSFSTLEIQRTEQGDSAMYLCASSLAGTHSSYNEQFFGPGTRLTVL.

The chain uses TRBV5-6 and TRBJ1-5, with D unresolved. Germline values: CDR1 SGHDT, CDR2 YYEEEE. This CDR3 spans 14 amino acids. Trimming stripped 0 bases from V and 3 bases from J, with 7 bases between. CDR3: CASSLGLTNQPQHF. Written as DNA, the CDR3 is TGTGCCAGCAGCTTGGGGCTGACCAATCAGCCCCAGCATTTT.

Only a few counts were recorded for this clonotype. The V and J genes are TRBV12-3 or TRBV12-4 and TRBJ2-2; possibly TRBD1 for D (6 bases). V shed 3 bases and J shed 0 bases, with 11 bases lying between them. CDR3 size: 16 residues. The DNA for the CDR3 is TGTGCCAGCAGTTTCTCCCAGGGGACGAACACCGGGGAGCTGTTTTTT. This codes for CASSFSQGTNTGELFF.